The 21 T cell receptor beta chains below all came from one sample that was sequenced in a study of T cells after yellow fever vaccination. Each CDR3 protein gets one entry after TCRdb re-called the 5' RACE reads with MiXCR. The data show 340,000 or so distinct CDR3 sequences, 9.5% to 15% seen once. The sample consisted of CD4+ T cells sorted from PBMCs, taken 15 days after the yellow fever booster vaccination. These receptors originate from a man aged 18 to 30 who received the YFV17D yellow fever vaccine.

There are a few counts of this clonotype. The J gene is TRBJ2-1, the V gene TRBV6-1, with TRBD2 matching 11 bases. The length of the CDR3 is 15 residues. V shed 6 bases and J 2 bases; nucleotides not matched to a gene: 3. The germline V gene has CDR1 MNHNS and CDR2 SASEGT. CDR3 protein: CASRPLAGAYNEQFF. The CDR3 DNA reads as TGTGCCAGCAGACCACTAGCGGGGGCCTACAATGAGCAGTTCTTC.

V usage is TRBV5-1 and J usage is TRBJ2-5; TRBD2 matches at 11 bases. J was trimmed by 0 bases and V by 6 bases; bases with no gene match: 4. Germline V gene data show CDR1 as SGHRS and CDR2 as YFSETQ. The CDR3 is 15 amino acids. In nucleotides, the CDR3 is TGCGCCAGCACCTCTAGCGGGGGGTACCAAGAGACCCAGTACTTC. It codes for CASTSSGGYQETQYF.

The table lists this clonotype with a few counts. The CDR3 spells CASSLDGPQHF. The CDR3 nucleotides read TGTGCCAGCAGCTTAGACGGGCCCCAGCATTTT. The chain recombines TRBV7-8 with TRBJ1-5, with unresolved D. Germline values: CDR1 SGHVS, CDR2 FQNEAQ. The CDR3 loop spans 11 amino acids. V was cut by 1 base and J by 9 bases, with 4 bases left in between.

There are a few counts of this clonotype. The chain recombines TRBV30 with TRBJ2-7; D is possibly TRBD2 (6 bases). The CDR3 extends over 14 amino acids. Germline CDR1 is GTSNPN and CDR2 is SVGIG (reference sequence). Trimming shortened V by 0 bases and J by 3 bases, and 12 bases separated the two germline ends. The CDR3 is CAWSVNGGGYEQYF. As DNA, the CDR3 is TGTGCCTGGAGTGTAAACGGGGGAGGCTACGAGCAGTACTTC.

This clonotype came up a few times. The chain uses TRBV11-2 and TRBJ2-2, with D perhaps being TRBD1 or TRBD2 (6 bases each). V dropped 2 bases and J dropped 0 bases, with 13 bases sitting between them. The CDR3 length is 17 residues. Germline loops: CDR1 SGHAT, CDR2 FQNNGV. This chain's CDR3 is CASSLRGAYANTGELFF. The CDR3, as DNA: TGTGCCAGCAGCTTAAGGGGGGCCTACGCGAACACCGGGGAGCTGTTTTTT.

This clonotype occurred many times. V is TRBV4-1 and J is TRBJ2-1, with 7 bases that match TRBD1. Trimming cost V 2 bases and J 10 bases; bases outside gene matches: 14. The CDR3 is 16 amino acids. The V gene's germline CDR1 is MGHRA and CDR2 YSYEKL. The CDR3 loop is CASSQYRGRSWDEQFF. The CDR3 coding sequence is TGCGCCAGCAGCCAATACAGGGGCCGATCTTGGGACGAGCAGTTCTTC.

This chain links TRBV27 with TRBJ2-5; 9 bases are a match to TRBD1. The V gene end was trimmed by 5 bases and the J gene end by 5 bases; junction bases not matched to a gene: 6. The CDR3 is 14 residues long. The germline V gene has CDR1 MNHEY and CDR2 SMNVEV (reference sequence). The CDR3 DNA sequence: TGTGCCAGCAGTCTCCGGGACAGGGTGGAGACCCAGTACTTC. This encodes CASSLRDRVETQYF.

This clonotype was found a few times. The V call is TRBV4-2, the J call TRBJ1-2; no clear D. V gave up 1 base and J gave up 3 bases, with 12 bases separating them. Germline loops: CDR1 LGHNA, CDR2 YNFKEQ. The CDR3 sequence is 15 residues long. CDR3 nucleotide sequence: TGTGCCAGCAGCCAAGCCCAGAACTCGGACTATGGCTACACCTTC. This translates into CASSQAQNSDYGYTF.

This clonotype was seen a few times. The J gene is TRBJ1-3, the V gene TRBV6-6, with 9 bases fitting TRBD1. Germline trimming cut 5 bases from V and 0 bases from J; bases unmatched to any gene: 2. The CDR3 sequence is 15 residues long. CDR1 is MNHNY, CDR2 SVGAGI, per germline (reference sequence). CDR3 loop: CASSGQGSSGNTIYF. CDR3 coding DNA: TGTGCCAGCAGTGGACAGGGGAGCTCTGGAAACACCATATATTTT.

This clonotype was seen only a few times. The CDR3 coding sequence is TGTGCCAGCAGCGTAGACAGCTTGGGAAAACTGTTTTTT. Translation: CASSVDSLGKLFF. The rearrangement joins TRBV7-6 to TRBJ1-4; D perhaps matches TRBD1 (5 bases). The CDR3 has 13 residues. Trimming removed 5 bases from V and 10 bases from J, with 14 bases in between. Germline V gene sequence: CDR1 SGHVS, CDR2 FNYEAQ.

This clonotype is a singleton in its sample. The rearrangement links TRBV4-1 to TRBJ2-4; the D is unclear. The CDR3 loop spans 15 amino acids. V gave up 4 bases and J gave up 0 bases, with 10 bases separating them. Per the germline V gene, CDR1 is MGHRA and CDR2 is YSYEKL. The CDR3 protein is CASSPAPLAKNIQYF. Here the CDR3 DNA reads TGCGCCAGCAGCCCGGCCCCACTAGCCAAAAACATTCAGTACTTC.

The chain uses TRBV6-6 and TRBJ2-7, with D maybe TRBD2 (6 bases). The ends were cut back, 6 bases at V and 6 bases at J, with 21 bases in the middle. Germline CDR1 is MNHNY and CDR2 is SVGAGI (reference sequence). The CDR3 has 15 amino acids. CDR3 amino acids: CASREVEGVVGEQYV. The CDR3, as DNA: TGTGCCAGCAGAGAAGTGGAGGGAGTGGTAGGCGAGCAGTACGTC.

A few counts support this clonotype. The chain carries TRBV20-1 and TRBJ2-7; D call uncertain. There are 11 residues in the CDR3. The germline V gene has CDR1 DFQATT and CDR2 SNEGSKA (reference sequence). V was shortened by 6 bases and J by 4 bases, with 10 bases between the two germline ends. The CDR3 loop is CSALQPYEQYF. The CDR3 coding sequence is TGCAGTGCCCTACAGCCTTACGAGCAGTACTTC.

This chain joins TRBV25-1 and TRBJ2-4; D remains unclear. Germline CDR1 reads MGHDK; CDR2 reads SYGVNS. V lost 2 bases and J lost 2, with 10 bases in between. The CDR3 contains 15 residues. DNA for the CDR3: TGTGCCAGCAGTGAACTAGGTGGTCCCAAAAACATTCAGTACTTC. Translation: CASSELGGPKNIQYF.

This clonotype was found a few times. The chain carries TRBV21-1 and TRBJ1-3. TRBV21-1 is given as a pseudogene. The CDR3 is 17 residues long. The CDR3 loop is CASPQRLGIHSGNTIYF. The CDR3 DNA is TGTGCCAGCCCCCAACGTCTGGGCATTCACTCTGGAAACACCATATATTTT.

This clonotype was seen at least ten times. The CDR3 reads CASSQEGHETQYF. DNA of the CDR3: TGCGCCAGCAGCCAAGAGGGGCACGAGACCCAGTACTTC. This chain links TRBV4-3 with TRBJ2-5, with D maybe TRBD1 (5 bases). Trimming stripped 0 bases from V and 5 bases from J, with 7 bases between. The CDR3 spans 13 residues. In germline, CDR1 is LGHNA, CDR2 YSLEER.

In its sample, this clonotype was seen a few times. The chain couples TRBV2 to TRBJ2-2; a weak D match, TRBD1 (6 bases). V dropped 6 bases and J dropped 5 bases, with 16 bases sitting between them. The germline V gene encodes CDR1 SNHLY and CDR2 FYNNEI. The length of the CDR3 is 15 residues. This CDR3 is CASSEYRVGTGELFF. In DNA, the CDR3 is TGTGCCAGCAGCGAGTACAGGGTAGGGACCGGGGAGCTGTTTTTT.

CDR3 protein: CASSLGGGGSDIQYF. In nucleotides, the CDR3 is TGTGCCAGCAGCTTAGGTGGGGGAGGTTCAGACATTCAGTACTTC. This rearrangement joins TRBV7-2 to TRBJ2-4, with TRBD2 as a possible D gene (6 bases). V was cut by 1 base and J by 8 bases, with 15 bases left in between. The CDR3 extends over 15 amino acids. In germline, CDR1 is SGHTA, CDR2 FQGNSA. The full variable domain, completed using reference TRBV7-2 and TRBJ2-4, is GAGVSQSPSNKVTEKGKDVELRCDPISGHTALYWYRQSLGQGLEFLIYFQGNSAPDKSGLPSDRFSAERTGGSVSTLTIQRTQQEDSAVYLCASSLGGGGSDIQYFGAGTRLSVL.

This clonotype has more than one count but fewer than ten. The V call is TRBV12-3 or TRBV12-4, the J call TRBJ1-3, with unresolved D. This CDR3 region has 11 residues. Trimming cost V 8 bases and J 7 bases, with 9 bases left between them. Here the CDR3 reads CASRRGNTIYF. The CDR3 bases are TGTGCCAGCCGGCGGGGTAACACCATATATTTT.

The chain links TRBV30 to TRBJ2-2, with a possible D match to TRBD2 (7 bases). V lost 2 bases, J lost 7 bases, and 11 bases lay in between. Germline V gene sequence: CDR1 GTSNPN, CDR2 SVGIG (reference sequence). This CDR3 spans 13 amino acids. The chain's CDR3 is CAWSRGGIGELFF. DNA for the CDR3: TGTGCCTGGAGTAGGGGGGGGATCGGGGAGCTGTTTTTT.

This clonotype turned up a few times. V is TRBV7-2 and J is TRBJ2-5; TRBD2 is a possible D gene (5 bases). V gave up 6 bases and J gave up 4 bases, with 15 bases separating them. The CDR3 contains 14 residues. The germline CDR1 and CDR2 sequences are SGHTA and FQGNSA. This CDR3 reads CASSPGLLRETQYF. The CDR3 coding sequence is TGTGCCAGCAGTCCAGGACTCCTCCGAGAGACCCAGTACTTC.